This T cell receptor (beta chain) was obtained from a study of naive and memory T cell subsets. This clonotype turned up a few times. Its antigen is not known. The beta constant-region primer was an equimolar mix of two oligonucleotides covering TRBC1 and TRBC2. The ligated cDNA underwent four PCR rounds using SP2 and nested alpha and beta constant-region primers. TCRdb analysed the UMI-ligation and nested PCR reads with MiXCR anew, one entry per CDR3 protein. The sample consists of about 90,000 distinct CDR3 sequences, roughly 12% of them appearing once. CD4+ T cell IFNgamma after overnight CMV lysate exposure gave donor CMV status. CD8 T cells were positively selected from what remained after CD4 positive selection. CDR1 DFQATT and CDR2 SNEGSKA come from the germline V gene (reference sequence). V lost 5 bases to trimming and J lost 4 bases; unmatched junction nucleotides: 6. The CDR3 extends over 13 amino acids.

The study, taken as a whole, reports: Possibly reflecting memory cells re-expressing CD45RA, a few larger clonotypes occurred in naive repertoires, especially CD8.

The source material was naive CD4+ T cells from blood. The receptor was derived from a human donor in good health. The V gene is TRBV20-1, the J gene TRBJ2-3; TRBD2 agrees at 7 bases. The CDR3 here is CSARPAGADTQYF. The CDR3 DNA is TGCAGTGCTCGACCGGCGGGAGCAGATACGCAGTATTTT.